The entry below gives a single T cell receptor beta chain sequence along with its context. Its antigen is not identified. The sample belongs to a study of shared clonotypes between healthy human individuals. Study information: The people who gave samples were two women and a few men aged 18 to 49.

Terminally differentiated effector memory CD45RA+ cells were excluded by CCR7 positive selection of CD45RO-negative cells. CDR3 size: 16 residues. Germline CDR1 reads SGHRS; CDR2 reads YFSETQ. Trimming at V came to 7 bases and at J to 2 bases, leaving 14 bases not matched to a gene. Study-level findings and limits: Clonotypes shared by all four donors outscored non-shared clonotypes in generation probability.

TCRdb's copy holds only in-frame clones and misses some; the assay was immunoSEQ multiplex PCR. In the table there are hundreds of thousands of clones, roughly 96% of which are singletons. The genes are TRBV5-1 and TRBJ2-5; the match to TRBD2 covers 7 bases. This sequence originates from a man aged 25 to 40 in good health. What was sequenced was naive CD8+ T cells sorted from blood. CDR3 DNA sequence: TGCGCCAGCTACTCGGCCCCCTGGACTAGTCAAGAGACCCAGTACTTC. Translating it yields CASYSAPWTSQETQYF.